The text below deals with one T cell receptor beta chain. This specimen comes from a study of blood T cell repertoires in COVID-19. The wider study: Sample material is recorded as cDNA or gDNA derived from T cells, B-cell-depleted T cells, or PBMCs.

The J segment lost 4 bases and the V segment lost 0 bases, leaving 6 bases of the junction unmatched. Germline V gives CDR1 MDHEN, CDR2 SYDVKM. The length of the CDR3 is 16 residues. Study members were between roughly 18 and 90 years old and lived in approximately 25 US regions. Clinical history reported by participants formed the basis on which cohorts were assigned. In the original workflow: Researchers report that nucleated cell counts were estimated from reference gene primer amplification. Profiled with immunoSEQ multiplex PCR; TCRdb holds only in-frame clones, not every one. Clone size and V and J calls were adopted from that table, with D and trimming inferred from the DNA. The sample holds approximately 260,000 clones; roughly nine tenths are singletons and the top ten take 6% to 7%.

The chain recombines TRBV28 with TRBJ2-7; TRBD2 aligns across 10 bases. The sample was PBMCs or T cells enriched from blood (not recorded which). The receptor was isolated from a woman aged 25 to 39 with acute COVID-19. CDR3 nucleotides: TGTGCCAGCAGTTTATGGTCTAGCGGGAGCTTATACGAGCAGTACTTC. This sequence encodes CASSLWSSGSLYEQYF.